This T cell receptor (beta chain) was recorded in a study of Ad26.COV2.S vaccination and SARS-CoV-2 variants. Study-wide background: Administration of Ad26.COV2.S was intramuscular, either once or twice 56 days apart. General study findings and limits: Total responses of T cells may have been underestimated by the analyses of TCR breadth and depth.

Turning to this clone: Its antigen is not known.

Sample treatment: about 20 received Ad26.COV2.S at low or high dose, single or two shots; about 5 received placebo; per-sample allocation not given. Sampling was performed 63 days after the first vaccine or placebo injection. The sample came from a Boston adult aged 18-55 years. This CDR3 has 14 amino acids. V lost 3 bases, J lost 3 bases, and 8 bases lay in between. Germline V gene data show CDR1 as SGHTA and CDR2 as FQGNSA. The repertoire was sequenced with immunoSEQ multiplex PCR; TCRdb's copy has only in-frame clones and lacks some. This table holds 300,000 to 350,000 clones, 90% found once. The J gene is TRBJ1-4, the V gene TRBV7-2, with D perhaps TRBD1 (5 bases). The receptor was isolated from a person aged 18-60 years who received the Ad26.COV2.S COVID-19 vaccine or a placebo. The source material was peripheral blood, sampled in a trial of Ad26.COV2.S vaccine versus placebo. Written as DNA, the CDR3 is TGTGCCAGCAGCTTGGGAGGGGCTAATGAAAAACTGTTTTTT. Residues: CASSLGGANEKLFF.